This TCR beta chain stems from a study of radiotherapy plus CTLA-4 blockade in lung cancer. The overall study: Disease control was seen in 31% of patients, objective responses in about 19%.

Overall study findings and caveats: Once radiotherapy plus ipilimumab had been given, TCR clones derived from tumor expanded in blood. Together with interferon-beta, which increased in serum after radiation, early dynamic changes in blood T cell clones were reportedly the best predictors of response.

This table comes from immunoSEQ multiplex PCR, and its TCRdb copy is limited to in-frame clones, with some not included. The sample contains tens of thousands of clones, about 72% of which appear only once. Of note for this clone: The target antigen is unknown.

CDR3 size: 15 residues. Germline assignment: CDR1 MNHEY and CDR2 SVGAGI. With 2 bases clipped from V and 4 bases from J, the junction kept 2 bases outside the gene matches. Chemo-refractory metastatic non-small-cell lung cancer patients underwent focal radiation alongside CTLA-4 blockade with ipilimumab. Here the sequenced sample was peripheral blood, taken from a patient treated with radiotherapy plus ipilimumab. The chain links TRBV6-5 to TRBJ1-3; TRBD1 matches at 10 bases. The receptor comes from a human donor with non-small cell lung cancer who had stable disease on radiotherapy plus ipilimumab. The CDR3 loop reads CASSYGTGVGNTIYF. Here the CDR3 DNA reads TGTGCCAGCAGTTACGGGACAGGGGTCGGAAACACCATATATTTT.